One sample yielded the 15 T cell receptor beta chains listed below, sequenced in a study of T cells after somatic rescue of genetic block. Profiling relied on immunoSEQ multiplex PCR, and the TCRdb table lists in-frame clones only, not all of them. This table has around 57,000 clones, approximately 96% appearing once. Sequenced sample: peripheral blood mononuclear cells (PBMCs). The source of these receptors is a child in the first two years of life.

This chain connects TRBV4-3 to TRBJ2-1; no firm D call. With 1 base removed from V and 0 bases from J, the gap between germline ends came to 10 bases. CDR1 and CDR2 from the germline V gene are LGHNA and YSLEER. The CDR3 consists of 16 residues. The CDR3 DNA reads as TGCGCCAGCAGCCAAGGGCAGCAAAGCTCCTACAATGAGCAGTTCTTC. Its protein product is CASSQGQQSSYNEQFF.

The chain recombines TRBV30 with TRBJ2-7, with TRBD2 identical over 9 bases. Germline loops: CDR1 GTSNPN, CDR2 SVGIG (reference sequence). Trimming cost V 3 bases and J 3 bases; bases outside gene matches: 3. The length of the CDR3 is 13 residues. In DNA form, the CDR3 reads TGTGCCTGGAGAACTAGCGGGTTCTACGAGCAGTACTTC. It encodes CAWRTSGFYEQYF.

The chain is built from TRBV5-1 and TRBJ1-2; 7 nucleotides line up with TRBD1. This CDR3 contains 14 residues. Looked up from germline, CDR1 is SGHRS and CDR2 is YFSETQ. Trimming removed 2 bases from V and 4 bases from J; junction bases left unmatched: 5. The CDR3 DNA reads as TGCGCCAGCAGCTTCCGGGACAGCACCTATGGCTACACCTTC. Translation: CASSFRDSTYGYTF.

This sequence joins TRBV5-1 and TRBJ1-2; D remains unclear. V dropped 0 bases and J dropped 0 bases, with 9 bases sitting between them. CDR1 SGHRS and CDR2 YFSETQ come from the germline V gene. There are 15 residues in the CDR3. The CDR3 DNA is TGCGCCAGCAGCTTGGGACGGGGTGCTAACTATGGCTACACCTTC. It codes for CASSLGRGANYGYTF.

The rearrangement links TRBV7-9 to TRBJ2-6, with 7 bases aligning to TRBD2. Looked up from germline, CDR1 is SEHNR and CDR2 is FQNEAQ (reference sequence). The V segment lost 3 bases and the J segment 0 bases; nucleotides outside the gene matches: 5. The CDR3 runs 17 residues. This CDR3 is CASSFRLAVSGANVLTF. CDR3 bases: TGTGCCAGCAGCTTCCGGCTAGCGGTCTCTGGGGCCAACGTCCTGACTTTC.

The V gene is TRBV25-1, the J gene TRBJ1-4; perhaps TRBD1 as D (5 bases). CDR1 MGHDK and CDR2 SYGVNS come from the germline V gene. Trimming took off 3 bases at V and 8 bases at J, with 13 bases between the two ends. CDR3 length: 14 amino acids. Here the CDR3 reads CASSDSRVGEKLFF. The CDR3, as DNA: TGTGCCAGCAGTGATTCCAGGGTAGGGGAAAAACTGTTTTTT.

V is TRBV30 and J is TRBJ1-2; D call uncertain. There are 15 residues in the CDR3. With 0 bases removed from V and 2 bases from J, the gap between germline ends came to 13 bases. Germline CDR1 is GTSNPN and CDR2 is SVGIG (reference sequence). CDR3 sequence (DNA): TGTGCCTGGAGTGTGGTAGTCAGGCCAAACTATGGCTACACCTTC. Protein: CAWSVVVRPNYGYTF.

The J gene is TRBJ2-5, the V gene TRBV5-4, with 11 nucleotides matching TRBD2. CDR3 length: 17 residues. V was clipped by 6 bases and J by 5 bases; unmatched bases: 15. CDR1 is SGHNT and CDR2 is YYREEE in the germline V gene (reference sequence). The CDR3 loop is CASTIGVLAGASETQYF. In DNA form, the CDR3 reads TGTGCCAGCACCATAGGAGTACTAGCGGGAGCTTCTGAGACCCAGTACTTC.

The chain recombines TRBV10-3 with TRBJ2-7, with 8 positions matching TRBD2. The CDR3 spans 12 residues. V shed 10 bases and J 4 bases; nucleotides not matched to a gene: 6. Germline CDR1 ENHRY, CDR2 SYGVKD. CDR3 DNA sequence: TGTGCCACCTCGGGGGGGGGATACGAGCAGTACTTC. Translated: CATSGGGYEQYF.

V is TRBV7-9 and J is TRBJ1-4; D is possibly TRBD1 (5 bases). CDR1 and CDR2 from the germline V gene are SEHNR and FQNEAQ (reference sequence). V lost 1 base and J lost 2, with 5 bases in between. CDR3 size: 14 residues. Here the CDR3 reads CASSLGGTNEKLFF. As DNA, the CDR3 is TGTGCCAGCAGCTTAGGGGGGACTAATGAAAAACTGTTTTTT. Together with reference TRBV7-9 and TRBJ1-4, the CDR3 gives the full variable domain: DTGVSQNPRHKITKRGQNVTFRCDPISEHNRLYWYRQTLGQGPEFLTYFQNEAQLEKSRLLSDRFSAERPKGSFSTLEIQRTEQGDSAMYLCASSLGGTNEKLFFGSGTQLSVL.

The chain couples TRBV19 to TRBJ2-6; 7 bases are shared with TRBD1. Germline V gene lookup returns CDR1 LNHDA and CDR2 SQIVND (reference sequence). The V and J ends lost 6 bases and 0 bases, in that order; junction bases with no gene match: 8. The CDR3 has 17 residues. The CDR3 sequence: CASRPDRTSSGANVLTF. The CDR3 region has the DNA TGTGCCAGTAGACCGGACAGGACTTCCTCTGGGGCCAACGTCCTGACTTTC.

The gene calls are TRBV13 and TRBJ2-1; D gene unclear. The CDR3 sequence is 12 residues long. Per germline, CDR1 PRHDT and CDR2 FYEKMQ (reference sequence). Trimming removed 2 bases from V and 3 bases from J, with 2 bases in between. DNA for the CDR3: TGTGCCAGCAGCTTACACTACAATGAGCAGTTCTTC. As protein: CASSLHYNEQFF.

V and J are TRBV6-1 and TRBJ1-2; 8 nucleotides agree with TRBD1. J was trimmed by 13 bases and V by 5 bases; bases with no gene match: 12. The germline V gene encodes CDR1 MNHNS and CDR2 SASEGT. CDR3 length equals 13 residues. CDR3 loop: CASSPRDRLLVTF. The CDR3 bases are TGTGCCAGCAGTCCCCGGGACAGGCTCCTTGTCACCTTC.

This chain joins TRBV5-4 and TRBJ1-2; TRBD1 matches 8 bases. V shed 0 bases and J 4 bases; nucleotides not matched to a gene: 8. This CDR3 spans 16 amino acids. Germline loops: CDR1 SGHNT, CDR2 YYREEE (reference sequence). The CDR3 loop is CASSLARRTGTYGYTF. CDR3 nucleotide sequence: TGTGCCAGCAGCTTGGCCAGGAGGACAGGGACCTATGGCTACACCTTC.

The chain joins TRBV29-1 to TRBJ2-3; D call uncertain. CDR1 and CDR2 from the germline V gene are SQVTM and ANQGSEA. Trimming left V 5 bases short and J 2 bases short, with 2 bases between. The CDR3 extends over 10 amino acids. CDR3 protein: CSVLTDTQYF. CDR3 DNA sequence: TGCAGCGTTCTCACAGATACGCAGTATTTT.